This T cell receptor (beta chain) was identified in a study of shared clonotypes between healthy human individuals. The CDR3 runs 15 residues. V lost 8 bases, J lost 3 bases, and 17 bases lay in between. Germline V gene sequence: CDR1 MDHEN, CDR2 SYDVKM. Study results and limitations: Estimated richness values were generally larger in naive subsets than in memory subsets. Among donors, clonotype sharing was expected to be affected by sequencing depth.

Each sorted subset replicate got 200 ng genomic DNA, 25,000 to 35,000 genomes. Per the authors' pipeline: Because ImmunoSEQ provided only junction sequences with no quality scores, the filtering differed. This table comes from immunoSEQ multiplex PCR, and its TCRdb copy is limited to in-frame clones, with some not included. The V and J calls and clone size come from that table; D and trimming were worked out from the DNA. The sample yields about 1 million clones, about 74% seen once. On this clone: Its antigen is unidentified.

This chain links TRBV28 with TRBJ1-3; the D gene is possibly TRBD1 (5 bases). The TCR originated in a man between 18 and 35 years old in good health. Sequencing was carried out using memory CD4+ T cells sorted from blood. The subset: CD45RA-negative fraction. The CDR3 loop is CASFKDILVGNTIYF. CDR3 DNA sequence: TGTGCCAGCTTCAAGGACATTTTAGTTGGAAACACCATATATTTT. Full variable domain (missing parts from reference TRBV28 and TRBJ1-3): DVKVTQSSRYLVKRTGEKVFLECVQDMDHENMFWYRQDPGLGLRLIYFSYDVKMKEKGDIPEGYSVSREKKERFSLILESASTNQTSMYLCASFKDILVGNTIYFGEGSWLTVV.